Each of the 24 T cell receptor beta chains below was sequenced from the same sample in a study of blood T cell repertoires in COVID-19. TCRdb's copy holds only in-frame clones and misses some; the assay was immunoSEQ multiplex PCR. The sample lists roughly 350,000 clones, 75% to 90% seen once, with about 3.6% in the top ten. Source material: peripheral blood. These receptors all come from a young woman with acute or convalescent COVID-19.

V usage is TRBV6-4 and J usage is TRBJ1-1, with D possibly matching TRBD1 (5 bases). Germline loops: CDR1 MRHNA, CDR2 SNTAGT. The CDR3 length is 15 residues. V lost 3 bases to trimming and J lost 6 bases, with 17 bases between them. CDR3 DNA: TGTGCCAGCAGTGAAAGCGGGGGGAGTAGGGCTGAAGCTTTCTTT. This gives the protein CASSESGGSRAEAFF.

Only one count was recorded for this clone. The chain is built from TRBV2 and TRBJ2-5; possibly TRBD1 for D (6 bases). V dropped 1 base and J dropped 2 bases, with 11 bases sitting between them. Germline V gene sequence: CDR1 SNHLY, CDR2 FYNNEI. CDR3 length: 15 amino acids. The CDR3 reads CASSEGGTPQETQYF. CDR3 bases: TGTGCCAGCAGTGAAGGAGGGACACCGCAAGAGACCCAGTACTTC.

The rearrangement joins TRBV5-6 to TRBJ1-1; D is unresolved. The CDR3 extends over 13 amino acids. Trimming removed 4 bases at V and 0 bases at J, with 7 bases between. Per the germline V gene, CDR1 is SGHDT and CDR2 is YYEEEE. The CDR3 DNA reads as TGTGCCAGCAGCCGAGAAATGAACACTGAAGCTTTCTTT. Protein: CASSREMNTEAFF. The variable domain in full, with the rest retrieved from reference TRBV5-6 and TRBJ1-1, is DAGVTQSPTHLIKTRGQQVTLRCSPKSGHDTVSWYQQALGQGPQFIFQYYEEEERQRGNFPDRFSGHQFPNYSSELNVNALLLGDSALYLCASSREMNTEAFFGQGTRLTVV.

J is TRBJ2-7 and V is TRBV25-1; no clear D. Trimming stripped 3 bases from V and 9 bases from J, with 9 bases between. The CDR3 runs to 11 residues. Per germline, CDR1 MGHDK and CDR2 SYGVNS. This chain's CDR3 is CASSDRRAQYF. The CDR3 DNA reads as TGTGCCAGCAGTGATAGGAGAGCGCAGTACTTC.

V is TRBV5-1 and J is TRBJ1-2; D is possibly TRBD1 (5 bases). Trimming stripped 3 bases from V and 6 bases from J, with 18 bases between. Germline-derived CDR1 and CDR2 are SGHRS and YFSETQ. This CDR3 contains 15 residues. Here the CDR3 reads CASSSAPHDRNGYTF. The CDR3 region has the DNA TGCGCCAGCAGCTCGGCTCCACACGACAGAAATGGCTACACCTTC.

The gene calls are TRBV10-3 and TRBJ2-5, with a possible D match to TRBD1 (6 bases). The germline V and J ends were trimmed by 8 bases and 9 bases, with 19 bases remaining between them. This CDR3 is 13 amino acids long. Germline CDR1 is ENHRY and CDR2 is SYGVKD. CDR3 in amino acids: CAIGPEQGSAQYF. The CDR3 DNA sequence: TGTGCCATCGGGCCTGAACAGGGTTCGGCCCAGTACTTC.

The V call is TRBV2, the J call TRBJ2-5; D is perhaps TRBD1 (6 bases). CDR1 is SNHLY and CDR2 is FYNNEI in the germline V gene. V was clipped by 2 bases and J by 2 bases, with 12 bases between them. The CDR3 is 15 amino acids. The CDR3: CASSELGAEQETQYF. CDR3 coding DNA: TGTGCCAGCAGTGAATTGGGGGCCGAGCAAGAGACCCAGTACTTC.

The V and J genes are TRBV7-3 and TRBJ2-5; D is undetermined. Per germline, CDR1 SGHTA and CDR2 FQGTGA. Trimming took 0 bases from V and 5 from J, leaving 7 bases between them. This CDR3 region has 13 residues. The chain's CDR3 is CASSLTAGETQYF. Written as DNA, the CDR3 is TGTGCCAGCAGCTTAACGGCCGGGGAGACCCAGTACTTC.

This chain joins TRBV13 and TRBJ1-1, with TRBD1 as a possible D gene (6 bases). The ends were cut back, 5 bases at V and 3 bases at J, with 13 bases in the middle. The CDR3 runs 14 residues. In germline, CDR1 is PRHDT, CDR2 FYEKMQ (reference sequence). In DNA form, the CDR3 reads TGTGCCAGCAGCGGGCCCAGGGGAGACACTGAAGCTTTCTTT. Its protein product is CASSGPRGDTEAFF. Full variable domain (outside the CDR3, taken from reference TRBV13 and TRBJ1-1): AAGVIQSPRHLIKEKRETATLKCYPIPRHDTVYWYQQGPGQDPQFLISFYEKMQSDKGSIPDRFSAQQFSDYHSELNMSSLELGDSALYFCASSGPRGDTEAFFGQGTRLTVV.

The chain carries TRBV29-1 and TRBJ2-2, with D perhaps TRBD1 (6 bases). Trimming stripped 4 bases from V and 2 bases from J, with 17 bases between. In germline, CDR1 is SQVTM, CDR2 ANQGSEA. The CDR3 covers 16 residues. The CDR3 sequence is CSVVFVSDSNTGELFF. The CDR3 DNA reads TGCAGCGTTGTGTTTGTTTCGGACAGCAACACCGGGGAGCTGTTTTTT.

The chain links TRBV29-1 to TRBJ1-3; TRBD1 matches at 10 bases. Germline-derived CDR1 and CDR2 are SQVTM and ANQGSEA. The V gene end was trimmed by 6 bases and the J gene end by 4 bases; junction bases not matched to a gene: 12. CDR3 length: 16 residues. The CDR3 reads CSVTVETGGSGNTIYF. The CDR3 DNA reads TGCAGCGTCACTGTTGAGACAGGGGGCTCGGGAAACACCATATATTTT.

The chain joins TRBV9 to TRBJ1-3; no clear D. Germline CDR1 is SGDLS and CDR2 is YYNGEE. The germline V and J ends were trimmed by 2 bases and 0 bases, with 6 bases remaining between them. The CDR3 loop spans 14 amino acids. CDR3: CASSVGVSGNTIYF. The CDR3, as DNA: TGTGCCAGCAGCGTGGGCGTCTCTGGAAACACCATATATTTT.

The chain joins TRBV5-6 to TRBJ1-2; TRBD1 is a possible D gene (5 bases). The CDR3 consists of 12 residues. The V end lost 3 bases, the J end lost 5 bases, and 8 bases lay between the germline ends. The germline V gene encodes CDR1 SGHDT and CDR2 YYEEEE. CDR3 bases: TGTGCCAGCAGCTACCGACAGTATGGCTACACCTTC. Amino acids: CASSYRQYGYTF.

The V gene is TRBV2, the J gene TRBJ2-5, with TRBD1 matching over 8 bases. Germline V gives CDR1 SNHLY, CDR2 FYNNEI. The CDR3 runs to 17 residues. V was pared by 7 bases and J by 2 bases, with 15 bases of the junction left unmatched. The CDR3 DNA is TGTGCCAGCAAAAAATCTCCGGGACAGGTGGAACAAGAGACCCAGTACTTC. Its protein product is CASKKSPGQVEQETQYF.

V is TRBV10-3 and J is TRBJ1-1; D may be TRBD1 (6 bases). The length of the CDR3 is 15 residues. V dropped 7 bases and J dropped 1 base, with 16 bases sitting between them. Germline lookup yields CDR1 ENHRY and CDR2 SYGVKD. The CDR3 DNA sequence: TGTGCCATCACGGGCCAACCGGGACAGAACACTGAAGCTTTCTTT. Protein: CAITGQPGQNTEAFF.

The chain joins TRBV6-5 to TRBJ1-4; 10 nucleotides align to TRBD1. Germline values: CDR1 MNHEY, CDR2 SVGAGI. The CDR3 covers 15 residues. Trimming at V came to 8 bases and at J to 6 bases, leaving 9 bases not matched to a gene. CDR3 DNA sequence: TGTGCCAGCGGGGGGTACGGGACAGGGGATGAAAAACTGTTTTTT. It translates to CASGGYGTGDEKLFF.

In its sample, this clone was seen once. V and J are TRBV28 and TRBJ1-5, with 9 bases identical to TRBD1. The junction had 7 bases not matched to a gene; V was cut back by 1 base and J by 6 bases. This CDR3 region has 16 residues. Germline CDR1 is MDHEN and CDR2 is SYDVKM. In nucleotides, the CDR3 is TGTGCCAGCAGTTTATCACCCAGACAGGGGGTTCAGCCCCAGCATTTT. This sequence encodes CASSLSPRQGVQPQHF.

The J gene is TRBJ2-7, the V gene TRBV27, with a weak D call TRBD1 (6 bases). Germline loops: CDR1 MNHEY, CDR2 SMNVEV (reference sequence). The CDR3 loop spans 14 amino acids. The germline V and J ends were trimmed by 5 bases and 2 bases, with 13 bases remaining between them. The CDR3 nucleotides read TGTGCCAGCAGTGGTACAGGGATAACCTACGAGCAGTACTTC. It translates to CASSGTGITYEQYF.

This chain connects TRBV4-2 to TRBJ1-1; TRBD1 aligns across 9 bases. V lost 1 base to trimming and J lost 3 bases; unmatched junction nucleotides: 9. The CDR3 consists of 17 residues. In germline, CDR1 is LGHNA, CDR2 YNFKEQ. The DNA of the CDR3 is TGTGCCAGCAGCCAAGGGAGCACAGGGGGCCATGACACTGAAGCTTTCTTT. Amino acid sequence: CASSQGSTGGHDTEAFF.

The chain recombines TRBV5-1 with TRBJ2-5, with D perhaps TRBD1 (5 bases). This CDR3 region has 18 residues. V was cut by 0 bases and J by 1 base, with 19 bases left in between. Germline CDR1 reads SGHRS; CDR2 reads YFSETQ. The chain's CDR3 is CASSLALGVSAAQETQYF. The CDR3 bases are TGCGCCAGCAGCTTGGCCCTAGGGGTCAGCGCCGCCCAAGAGACCCAGTACTTC.

This clone showed up just a few times. The chain carries TRBV4-1 and TRBJ1-2, with TRBD1 identical over 8 bases. With V trimmed by 4 bases and J by 4 bases, 8 bases remained unmatched. Germline V gene lookup returns CDR1 MGHRA and CDR2 YSYEKL. This CDR3 region has 15 residues. Here the CDR3 DNA reads TGCGCCAGCAGCCTAAATGGACAGGGAGGCTATGGCTACACCTTC. Its protein is CASSLNGQGGYGYTF.

The chain has TRBV5-5 and TRBJ1-1; 7 bases align to TRBD1. The germline V gene has CDR1 SGHKS and CDR2 YYEKEE (reference sequence). The CDR3 sequence is 12 residues long. V lost 4 bases, J lost 4 bases, and 1 base stayed unmatched. The CDR3 protein is CASSRQGTEAFF. CDR3 nucleotide sequence: TGTGCCAGCAGCCGACAGGGCACTGAAGCTTTCTTT.

The V call is TRBV29-1, the J call TRBJ2-7, with D tentatively TRBD2 (5 bases). The V gene lost 7 bases and the J gene lost 4 bases, with 11 bases spanning the gap. Per germline, CDR1 SQVTM and CDR2 ANQGSEA. The CDR3 spans 11 residues. The CDR3 region is CSAVEVYEQYF. Written as DNA, the CDR3 is TGCAGCGCCGTGGAGGTATACGAGCAGTACTTC.

The chain joins TRBV5-4 to TRBJ1-2; a possible D gene is TRBD1 (6 bases). The V gene's germline CDR1 is SGHNT and CDR2 YYREEE (reference sequence). Between the trimmed V and J ends, which lost 3 bases and 7 bases, there was a span of 13 bases. The CDR3 contains 13 residues. The CDR3: CASSYTGFGGYTF. The CDR3 nucleotides are TGTGCCAGCAGCTACACAGGGTTCGGTGGCTACACCTTC.